These T cell receptor beta chains were read from a single sample in a study of T cells after yellow fever vaccination. MiXCR was run by TCRdb on the 5' RACE reads, yielding one entry per CDR3 protein. The sample includes some 400,000 distinct CDR3 sequences, about 6% of them seen just once. The sample consisted of PBMCs, taken 5 days after the yellow fever booster vaccination. The receptors derive from a man younger than 45 who received the YFV17D yellow fever vaccine. CDR3s include the opening cysteine and the closing phenylalanine or tryptophan. The D gene is left open where the match is weak. Size is omitted from some rows. Given values are once, few, many or a class for expanded clones.

size	D	V	CDR3
many	.	TRBV7-2	CASSLERLDTQYF
.	TRBD1	TRBV6-5	CASSPGTVTNTQYF
many	.	TRBV7-9	CASTQDFRELFF
many	TRBD1	TRBV27	CASSITGESRDGEQFF
many	.	TRBV28	CASSLIQGSDTQYF
few	TRBD2	TRBV7-9	CASSLDLLAGSQETQYF
.	TRBD1	TRBV20-1	CSASGQGGEQETQYF
.	.	TRBV6-2/TRBV6-3	CAIRDGASYNEQFF
many	TRBD1	TRBV24-1	CATSNRGNEQFF
.	TRBD1	TRBV28	CASTWTGGSYNEQFF
.	TRBD2	TRBV12-3/TRBV12-4	CASSSSGSHEQYF
few	.	TRBV6-5	CASSYSDSNTEAFF
many	.	TRBV7-9	CASSGAQATYEQYF
many	.	TRBV28	CASREQGSEKLFF
few	.	TRBV11-2	CASSLGGLLWGRDTQYF
.	TRBD1	TRBV20-1	CSARTGGSYEQYF
.	.	TRBV11-2	CASLKPGRPPYEQYF
many	.	TRBV9	CASSVVGAIGNTIYF
few	.	TRBV9	CASSHHREGGANVLTF
many	.	TRBV29-1	CSAETPEQFF
.	.	TRBV2	CASSDGEGVKNIQYF
.	TRBD1	TRBV11-2	CASSWGDRGNTEAFF
many	TRBD2	TRBV7-2	CASSRSGRAGTDTQYF
many	.	TRBV5-1	CASMDPNGGQETQYF
many	.	TRBV20-1	CSARDAGLLDNEQFF
few	TRBD2	TRBV5-4	CASSLGTSVAGELFF
many	.	TRBV20-1	CSAPGLRDTGELFF
.	.	TRBV18	CASSPPPGRGVADTQYF
many	TRBD1	TRBV20-1	CSAKGTANQPQHF
few	TRBD1	TRBV6-2/TRBV6-3	CASSSGTGSWAQYF
many	.	TRBV29-1	CSVGYSSYSYNEQFF
many	.	TRBV4-3	CASSQVILGGELFF
.	TRBD1	TRBV24-1	CATSDRDRSTDTQYF
.	TRBD1	TRBV5-1	CASSLEGALYEQYF
few	.	TRBV7-2	CASSLLGVGQPQHF
.	.	TRBV12-3/TRBV12-4	CASSIQGTYGYTF
few	TRBD2	TRBV20-1	CSAAGGPGEQYF
many	.	TRBV7-2	CASSLVALSSYNEQFF
many	.	TRBV20-1	CSGNLLDTQYF
many	.	TRBV29-1	CSVEEPSFSGANVLTF
many	.	TRBV29-1	CSVEGFSGSTDTQYF
many	TRBD2	TRBV29-1	CSVETSGGEQYF
.	.	TRBV11-1	CASSSTSYEQFF
.	TRBD2	TRBV30	CAWSLGLSGANVLTF
many	.	TRBV28	CASSAPGTESYEQYF
many	TRBD2	TRBV6-2/TRBV6-3	CASSYSPPGGYEQYF
few	TRBD1	TRBV27	CASSLSLQGATEAFF
.	TRBD2	TRBV7-7	CASSSRPGGSPDTQYF
few	.	TRBV19	CASSMGKGSVNEQFF
few	.	TRBV4-3	CASSPQGRRETQYF
few	.	TRBV5-5	CASSPRLDQETQYF
.	.	TRBV7-2	CASNLATSTDTQYF
many	TRBD1	TRBV7-8	CASSRTGGRNTIYF
many	TRBD2	TRBV20-1	CSARDLGGGSAYEQYF
.	TRBD2	TRBV29-1	CSVAPGLAGDRLQETQYF
.	.	TRBV20-1	CSAPGLTPDNEQFF